This T cell receptor beta chain was sequenced in a study of blood T cell repertoires in COVID-19. In the study overall: The samples span acute and convalescent COVID-19 from the United States, Italy and Spain.

Original processing methods: The authors estimated nucleated cell counts from reference gene primer amplification. Assay: immunoSEQ multiplex PCR; the TCRdb copy retains only in-frame clones and omits some. That table gives V, J and clone size, and the DNA gave D and trimming. This table has 150,000 to 200,000 clones, 79% appearing once. Trimming stripped 7 bases from V and 0 bases from J, with 7 bases between. Germline CDR1 SQVTM, CDR2 ANQGSEA. The CDR3 sequence is 12 residues long. The sequence came from a man between 60 and 75 years old with active or convalescent COVID-19. The rearrangement joins TRBV29-1 to TRBJ1-5; possible D gene TRBD1, 5 bases. The source material was peripheral blood. The CDR3 reads CSARDSNQPQHF. The CDR3 DNA sequence: TGCAGCGCCAGGGATAGCAATCAGCCCCAGCATTTT.